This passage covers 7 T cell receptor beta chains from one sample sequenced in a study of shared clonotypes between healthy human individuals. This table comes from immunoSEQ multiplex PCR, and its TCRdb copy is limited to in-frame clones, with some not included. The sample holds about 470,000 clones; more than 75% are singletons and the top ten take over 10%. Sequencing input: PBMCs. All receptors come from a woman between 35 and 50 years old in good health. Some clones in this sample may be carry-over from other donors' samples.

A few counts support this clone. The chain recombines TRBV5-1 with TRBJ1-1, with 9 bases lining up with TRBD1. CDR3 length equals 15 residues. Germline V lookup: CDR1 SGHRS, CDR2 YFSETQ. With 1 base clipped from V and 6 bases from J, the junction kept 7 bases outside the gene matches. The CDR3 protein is CASSLRDREGAEAFF. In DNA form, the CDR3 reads TGCGCCAGCAGCTTGAGGGACAGGGAAGGTGCTGAAGCTTTCTTT.

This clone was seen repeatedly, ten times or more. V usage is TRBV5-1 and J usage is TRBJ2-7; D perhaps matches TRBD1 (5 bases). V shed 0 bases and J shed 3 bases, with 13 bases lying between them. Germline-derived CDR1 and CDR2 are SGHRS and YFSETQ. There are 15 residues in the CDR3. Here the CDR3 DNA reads TGCGCCAGCAGCTTGGGACCCCAGGACATCTACGAGCAGTACTTC. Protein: CASSLGPQDIYEQYF.

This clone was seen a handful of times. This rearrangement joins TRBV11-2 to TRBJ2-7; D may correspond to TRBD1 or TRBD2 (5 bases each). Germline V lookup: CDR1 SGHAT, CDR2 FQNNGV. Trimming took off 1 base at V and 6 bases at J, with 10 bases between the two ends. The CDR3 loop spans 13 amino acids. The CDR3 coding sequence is TGTGCCAGCAGCTTAGGAGGGGTTAGCGAGCAGTACTTC. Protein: CASSLGGVSEQYF.

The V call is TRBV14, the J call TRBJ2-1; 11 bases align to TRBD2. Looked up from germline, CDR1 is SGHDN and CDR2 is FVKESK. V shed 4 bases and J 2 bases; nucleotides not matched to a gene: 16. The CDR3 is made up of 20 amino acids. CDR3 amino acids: CASSLTPGLAERGPYNEQFF. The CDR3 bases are TGTGCCAGCAGCCTAACTCCGGGACTAGCGGAAAGAGGACCCTACAATGAGCAGTTCTTC. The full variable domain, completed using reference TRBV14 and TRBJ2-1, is EAGVTQFPSHSVIEKGQTVTLRCDPISGHDNLYWYRRVMGKEIKFLLHFVKESKQDESGMPNNRFLAERTGGTYSTLKVQPAELEDSGVYFCASSLTPGLAERGPYNEQFFGPGTRLTVL.

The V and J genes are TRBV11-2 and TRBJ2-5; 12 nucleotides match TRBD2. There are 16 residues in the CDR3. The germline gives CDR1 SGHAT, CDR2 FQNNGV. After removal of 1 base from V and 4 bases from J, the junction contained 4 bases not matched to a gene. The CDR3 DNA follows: TGTGCCAGCAGCTTAGGACTAGCGGGAGAGGGAGAGACCCAGTACTTC. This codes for CASSLGLAGEGETQYF.

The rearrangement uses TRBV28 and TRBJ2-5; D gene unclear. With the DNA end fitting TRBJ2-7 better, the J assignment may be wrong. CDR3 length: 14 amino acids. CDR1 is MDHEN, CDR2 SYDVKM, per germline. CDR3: CASSSPATPPEQYF. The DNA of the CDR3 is TGTGCCAGCAGTTCCCCGGCCACGCCACCCGAGCAGTACTTC.

The CDR3 bases are TGTGCCAGCAGTGAATGGTCGGACAGGGTTTATGGGGATACGCAGTATTTT. Amino acid sequence: CASSEWSDRVYGDTQYF. The chain has TRBV25-1 and TRBJ2-3, with 8 bases fitting TRBD1. After removal of 1 base from V and 6 bases from J, the junction contained 12 bases not matched to a gene. This CDR3 contains 17 residues. Germline V gene sequence: CDR1 MGHDK, CDR2 SYGVNS.